This T cell receptor (beta chain) stems from a study of T cells after yellow fever vaccination. Across the study: For low cell numbers, libraries were made with SMART-Seq v4 Ultra Low Input.

A universal primer site and UMIs were added as TCR cDNA was made by 5'RACE template switching. TCRdb reprocessed the 5' RACE reads via MiXCR and lists one record per CDR3 protein. The sample includes some 320,000 distinct CDR3 sequences, 8.7% of them seen just once. The CDR3 covers 16 residues. Trimming removed 7 bases from V and 2 bases from J, with 20 bases in between. Per the germline V gene, CDR1 is MNHEY and CDR2 is SVGAGI. The table lists this clonotype with a few counts. Its matching antigen is unknown. Whole-study results and caveats: Abundant clonotypes from the bulk population could get into FACS-sorted repertoires as contaminants. The study re-detected most primary-vaccination clones after the booster (nearly 97% CD4, around 90% CD8).

The material sequenced was PBMCs, taken on the day of the first yellow fever vaccination. The receptor's source is a man between 18 and 35 years old who received the YFV17D yellow fever vaccine. This chain joins TRBV6-5 and TRBJ1-2, with D maybe TRBD1 (6 bases). Here the CDR3 reads CASTFKTGQTNYGYTF. In DNA, the CDR3 is TGTGCCAGCACTTTTAAAACTGGACAGACGAACTATGGCTACACCTTC.